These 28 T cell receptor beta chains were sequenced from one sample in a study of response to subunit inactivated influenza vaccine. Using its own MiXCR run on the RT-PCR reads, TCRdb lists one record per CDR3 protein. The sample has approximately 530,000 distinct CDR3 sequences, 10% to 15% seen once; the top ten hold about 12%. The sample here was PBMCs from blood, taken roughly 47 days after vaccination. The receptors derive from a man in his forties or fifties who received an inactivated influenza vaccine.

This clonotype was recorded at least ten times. Written as DNA, the CDR3 is TGTGCCAGCAGTTACGGCCTAGCGGGAGTGGAGAATGAGCAGTTCTTC. Protein product: CASSYGLAGVENEQFF. The V and J genes are TRBV6-5 and TRBJ2-1; TRBD2 matches 10 bases. The CDR3 length is 16 residues. J lost 7 bases, V lost 2 bases, and 8 bases had no gene match. Germline V gives CDR1 MNHEY, CDR2 SVGAGI.

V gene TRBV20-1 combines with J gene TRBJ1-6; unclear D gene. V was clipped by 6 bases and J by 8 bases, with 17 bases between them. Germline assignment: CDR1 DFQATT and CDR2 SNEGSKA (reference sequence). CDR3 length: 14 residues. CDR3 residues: CSATGLGRDSPLHF. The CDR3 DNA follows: TGCAGTGCCACCGGCCTCGGGAGGGATTCACCCCTCCACTTT.

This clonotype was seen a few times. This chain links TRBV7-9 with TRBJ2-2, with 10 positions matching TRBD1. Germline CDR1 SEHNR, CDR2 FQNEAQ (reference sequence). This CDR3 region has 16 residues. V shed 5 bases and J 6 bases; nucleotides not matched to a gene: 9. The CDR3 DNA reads TGTGCCAGCAGCGAAAGCGACAGGGGGCGCGCCGGGGAGCTGTTTTTT. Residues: CASSESDRGRAGELFF.

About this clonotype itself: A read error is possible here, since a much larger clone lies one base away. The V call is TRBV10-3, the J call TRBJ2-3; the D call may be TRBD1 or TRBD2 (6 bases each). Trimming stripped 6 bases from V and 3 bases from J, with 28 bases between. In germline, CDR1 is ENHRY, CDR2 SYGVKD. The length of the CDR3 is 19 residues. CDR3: CAIRRLWPGAPKSTDTQYF. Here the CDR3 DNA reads TGTGCCATCAGACGGCTATGGCCGGGGGCGCCAAAGTCGACAGATACGCAGTATTTT.

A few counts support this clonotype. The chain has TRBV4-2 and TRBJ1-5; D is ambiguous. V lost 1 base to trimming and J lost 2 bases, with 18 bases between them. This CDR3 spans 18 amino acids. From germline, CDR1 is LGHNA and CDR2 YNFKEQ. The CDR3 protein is CASSQGIRAGLGNQPQHF. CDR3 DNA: TGTGCCAGCAGCCAAGGGATCCGGGCAGGCTTGGGCAATCAGCCCCAGCATTTT.

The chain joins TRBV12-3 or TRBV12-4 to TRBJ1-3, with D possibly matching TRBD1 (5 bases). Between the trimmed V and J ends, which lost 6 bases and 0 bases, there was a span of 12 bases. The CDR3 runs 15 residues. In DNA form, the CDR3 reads TGTGCCAGCAGCTTATACGGGGGCTCTGGAAACACCATATATTTT. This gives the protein CASSLYGGSGNTIYF.

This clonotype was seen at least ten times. In DNA, the CDR3 is TGTGCCAGCAGCCCGCGGACCTCCTACAATGAGCAGTTCTTC. Its translation: CASSPRTSYNEQFF. This chain joins TRBV9 and TRBJ2-1; no clear D. CDR3 length equals 14 residues. Per the germline V gene, CDR1 is SGDLS and CDR2 is YYNGEE. With 4 bases removed from V and 0 bases from J, the gap between germline ends came to 8 bases.

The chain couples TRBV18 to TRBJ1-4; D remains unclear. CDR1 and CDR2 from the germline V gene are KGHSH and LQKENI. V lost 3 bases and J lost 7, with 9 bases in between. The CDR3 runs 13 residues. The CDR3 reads CASSPGVVEKLFF. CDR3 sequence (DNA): TGTGCCAGCTCACCTGGGGTGGTTGAAAAACTGTTTTTT.

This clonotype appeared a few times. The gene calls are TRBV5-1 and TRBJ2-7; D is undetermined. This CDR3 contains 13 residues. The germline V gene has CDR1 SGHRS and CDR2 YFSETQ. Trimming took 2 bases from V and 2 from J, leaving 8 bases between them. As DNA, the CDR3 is TGCGCCAGCAGCTTCTTCCTCGCCTACGAGCAGTACTTC. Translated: CASSFFLAYEQYF.

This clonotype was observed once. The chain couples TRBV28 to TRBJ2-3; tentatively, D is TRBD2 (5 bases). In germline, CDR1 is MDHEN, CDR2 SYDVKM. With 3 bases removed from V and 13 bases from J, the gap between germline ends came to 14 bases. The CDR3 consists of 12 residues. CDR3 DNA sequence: TGTGCCAGCAGTTTTCTACAATACGGGGAGTATTTT. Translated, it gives CASSFLQYGEYF.

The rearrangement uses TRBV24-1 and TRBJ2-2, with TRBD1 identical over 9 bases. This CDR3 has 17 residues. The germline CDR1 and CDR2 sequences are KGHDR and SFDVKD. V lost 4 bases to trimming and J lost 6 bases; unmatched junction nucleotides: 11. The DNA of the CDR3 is TGTGCCACCAGTGACCCACGCGGGACAGGGTCTGCCGGGGAGCTGTTTTTT. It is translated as CATSDPRGTGSAGELFF.

The CDR3 coding sequence is TGTGCCAGCTCACCACAGGCATTCAACTCCTACAATGAGCAGTTCTTC. It yields the protein CASSPQAFNSYNEQFF. The chain carries TRBV18 and TRBJ2-1; D gene ambiguous. CDR1 is KGHSH, CDR2 LQKENI, per germline. This CDR3 is 16 amino acids long. The V and J ends lost 1 base and 0 bases respectively, with 10 bases between them.

The CDR3 DNA reads as TGTGCCAGCACCGAGCCCGGCATTCTCTACGAGCAGTACTTC. Translated: CASTEPGILYEQYF. This chain joins TRBV6-2 or TRBV6-3 and TRBJ2-7; D is unresolved. This CDR3 is 14 amino acids long. The V end lost 7 bases, the J end lost 3 bases, and 16 bases lay between the germline ends. CDR1 and CDR2 (germline): MNHEY, SVGEGT.

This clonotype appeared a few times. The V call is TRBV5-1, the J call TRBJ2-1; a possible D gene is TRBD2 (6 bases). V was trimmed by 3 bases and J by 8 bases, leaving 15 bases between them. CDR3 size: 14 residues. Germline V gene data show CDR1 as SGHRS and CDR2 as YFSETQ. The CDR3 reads CASSWTGSRDEQFF. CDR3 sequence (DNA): TGCGCCAGCAGCTGGACCGGGAGCAGGGATGAGCAGTTCTTC.

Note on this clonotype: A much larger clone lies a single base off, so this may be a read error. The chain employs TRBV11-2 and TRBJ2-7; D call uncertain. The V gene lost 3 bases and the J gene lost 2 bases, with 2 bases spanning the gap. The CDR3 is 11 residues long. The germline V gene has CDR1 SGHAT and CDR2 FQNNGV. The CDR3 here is CASSFTYEQYF. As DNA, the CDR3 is TGTGCCAGCAGCTTCACCTACGAGCAGTACTTC.

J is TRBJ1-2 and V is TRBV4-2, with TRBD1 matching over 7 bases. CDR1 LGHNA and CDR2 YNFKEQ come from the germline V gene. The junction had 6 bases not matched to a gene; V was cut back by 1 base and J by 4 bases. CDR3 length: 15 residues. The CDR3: CASSQVQGGSYGYTF. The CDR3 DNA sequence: TGTGCCAGCAGCCAAGTTCAGGGGGGAAGCTATGGCTACACCTTC.

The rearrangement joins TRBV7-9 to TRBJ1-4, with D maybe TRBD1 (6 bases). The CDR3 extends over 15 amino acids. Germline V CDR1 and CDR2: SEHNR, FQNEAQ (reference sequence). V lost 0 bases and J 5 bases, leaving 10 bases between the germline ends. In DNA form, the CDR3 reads TGTGCCAGCAGCTTAGCGCCAGGGGTCAATGAAAAACTGTTTTTT. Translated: CASSLAPGVNEKLFF. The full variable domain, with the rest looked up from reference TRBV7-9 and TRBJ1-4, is DTGVSQNPRHKITKRGQNVTFRCDPISEHNRLYWYRQTLGQGPEFLTYFQNEAQLEKSRLLSDRFSAERPKGSFSTLEIQRTEQGDSAMYLCASSLAPGVNEKLFFGSGTQLSVL.

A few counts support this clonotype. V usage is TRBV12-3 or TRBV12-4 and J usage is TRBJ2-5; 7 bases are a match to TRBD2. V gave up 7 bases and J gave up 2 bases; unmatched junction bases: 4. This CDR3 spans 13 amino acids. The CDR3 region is CASTSGPQETQYF. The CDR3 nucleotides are TGTGCCAGCACTAGCGGACCACAAGAGACCCAGTACTTC.

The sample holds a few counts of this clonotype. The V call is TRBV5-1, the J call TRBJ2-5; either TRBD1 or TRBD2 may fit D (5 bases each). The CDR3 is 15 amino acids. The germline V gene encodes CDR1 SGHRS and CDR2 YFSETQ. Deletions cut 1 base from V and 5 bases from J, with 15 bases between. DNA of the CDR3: TGCGCCAGCAGCTTGTCGGGGCAGATGTCGGAGACCCAGTACTTC. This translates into CASSLSGQMSETQYF.

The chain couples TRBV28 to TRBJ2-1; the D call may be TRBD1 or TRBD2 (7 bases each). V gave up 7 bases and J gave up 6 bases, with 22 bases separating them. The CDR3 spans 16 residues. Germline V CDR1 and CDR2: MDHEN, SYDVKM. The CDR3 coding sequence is TGTGCCAGCACTCCTAGGGGGCTAGCGGTATCCAATGAGCAGTTCTTC. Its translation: CASTPRGLAVSNEQFF.

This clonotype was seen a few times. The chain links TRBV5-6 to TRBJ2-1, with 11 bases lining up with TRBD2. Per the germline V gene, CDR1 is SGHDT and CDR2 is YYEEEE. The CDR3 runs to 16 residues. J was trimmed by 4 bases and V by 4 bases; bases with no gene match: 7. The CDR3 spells CASSLPLAGGYNEQFF. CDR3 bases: TGTGCCAGCAGCCTCCCCCTAGCGGGGGGATACAATGAGCAGTTCTTC. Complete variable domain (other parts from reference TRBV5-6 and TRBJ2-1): DAGVTQSPTHLIKTRGQQVTLRCSPKSGHDTVSWYQQALGQGPQFIFQYYEEEERQRGNFPDRFSGHQFPNYSSELNVNALLLGDSALYLCASSLPLAGGYNEQFFGPGTRLTVL.

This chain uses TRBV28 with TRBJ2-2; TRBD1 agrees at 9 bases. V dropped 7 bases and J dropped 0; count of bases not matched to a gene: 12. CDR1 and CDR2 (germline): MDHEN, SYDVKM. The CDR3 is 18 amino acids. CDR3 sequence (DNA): TGTGCCAGCAAAGCCGGGACAGGGCGCCCCTCGAACACCGGGGAGCTGTTTTTT. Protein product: CASKAGTGRPSNTGELFF.

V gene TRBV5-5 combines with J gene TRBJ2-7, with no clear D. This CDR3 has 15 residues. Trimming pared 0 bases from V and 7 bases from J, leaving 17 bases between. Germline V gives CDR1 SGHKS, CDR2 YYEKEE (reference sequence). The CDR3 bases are TGTGCCAGCAGCTTGGTGGTAGGTACAGCCCAAGAGCAGTACTTC. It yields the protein CASSLVVGTAQEQYF.

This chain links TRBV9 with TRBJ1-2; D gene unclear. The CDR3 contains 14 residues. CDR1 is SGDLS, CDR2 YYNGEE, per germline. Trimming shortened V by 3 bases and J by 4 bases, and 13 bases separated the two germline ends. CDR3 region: CASSGLRGSYGYTF. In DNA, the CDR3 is TGTGCCAGCAGCGGACTCCGAGGTAGCTATGGCTACACCTTC.

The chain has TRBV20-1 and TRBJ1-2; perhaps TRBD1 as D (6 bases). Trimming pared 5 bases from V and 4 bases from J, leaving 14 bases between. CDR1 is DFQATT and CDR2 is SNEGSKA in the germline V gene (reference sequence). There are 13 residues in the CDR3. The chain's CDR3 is CSAQTGLSYGYTF. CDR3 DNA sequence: TGCAGTGCTCAAACAGGGTTGAGCTATGGCTACACCTTC.

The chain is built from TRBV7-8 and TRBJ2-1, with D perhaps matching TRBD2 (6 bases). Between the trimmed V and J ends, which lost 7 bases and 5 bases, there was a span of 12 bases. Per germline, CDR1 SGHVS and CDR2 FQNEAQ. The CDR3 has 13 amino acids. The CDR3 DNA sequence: TGTGCCAGCATTCTTGGGGGGAACAATGAGCAGTTCTTC. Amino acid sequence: CASILGGNNEQFF.

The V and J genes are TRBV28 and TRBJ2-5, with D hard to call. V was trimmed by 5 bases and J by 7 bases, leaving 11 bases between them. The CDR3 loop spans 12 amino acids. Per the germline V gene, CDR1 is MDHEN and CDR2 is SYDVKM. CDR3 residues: CASSLVVGTQYF. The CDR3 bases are TGTGCCAGCAGTCTCGTGGTGGGGACCCAGTACTTC.

The CDR3 nucleotides read TGCGCCAGCAGCCATCTGGGAGGCTACGAGCAGTACTTC. The encoded protein is CASSHLGGYEQYF. This rearrangement joins TRBV4-1 to TRBJ2-7, with D possibly matching TRBD2 (6 bases). CDR3 length: 13 amino acids. Germline V gene data show CDR1 as MGHRA and CDR2 as YSYEKL. Trimming left V 3 bases short and J 3 bases short, with 9 bases between.